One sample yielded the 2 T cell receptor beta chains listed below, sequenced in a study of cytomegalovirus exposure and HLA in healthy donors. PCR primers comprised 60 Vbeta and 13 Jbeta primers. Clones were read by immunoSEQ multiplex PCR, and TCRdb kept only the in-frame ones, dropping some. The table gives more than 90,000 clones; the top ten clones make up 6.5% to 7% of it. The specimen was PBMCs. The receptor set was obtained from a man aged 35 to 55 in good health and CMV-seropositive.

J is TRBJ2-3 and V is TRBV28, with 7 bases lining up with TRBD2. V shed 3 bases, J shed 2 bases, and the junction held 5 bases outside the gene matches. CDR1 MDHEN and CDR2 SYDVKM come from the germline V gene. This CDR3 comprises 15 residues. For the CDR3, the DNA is TGTGCCAGCAGTTTCACTAGCGCCAACACAGATACGCAGTATTTT. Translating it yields CASSFTSANTDTQYF. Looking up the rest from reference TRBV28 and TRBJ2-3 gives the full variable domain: DVKVTQSSRYLVKRTGEKVFLECVQDMDHENMFWYRQDPGLGLRLIYFSYDVKMKEKGDIPEGYSVSREKKERFSLILESASTNQTSMYLCASSFTSANTDTQYFGPGTRLTVL.

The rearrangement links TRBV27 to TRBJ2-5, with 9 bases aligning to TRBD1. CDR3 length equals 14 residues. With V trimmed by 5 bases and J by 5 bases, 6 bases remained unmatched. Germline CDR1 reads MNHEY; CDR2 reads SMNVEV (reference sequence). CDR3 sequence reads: CASSLWTGDETQYF. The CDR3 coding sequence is TGTGCCAGCAGTCTCTGGACAGGGGACGAGACCCAGTACTTC.